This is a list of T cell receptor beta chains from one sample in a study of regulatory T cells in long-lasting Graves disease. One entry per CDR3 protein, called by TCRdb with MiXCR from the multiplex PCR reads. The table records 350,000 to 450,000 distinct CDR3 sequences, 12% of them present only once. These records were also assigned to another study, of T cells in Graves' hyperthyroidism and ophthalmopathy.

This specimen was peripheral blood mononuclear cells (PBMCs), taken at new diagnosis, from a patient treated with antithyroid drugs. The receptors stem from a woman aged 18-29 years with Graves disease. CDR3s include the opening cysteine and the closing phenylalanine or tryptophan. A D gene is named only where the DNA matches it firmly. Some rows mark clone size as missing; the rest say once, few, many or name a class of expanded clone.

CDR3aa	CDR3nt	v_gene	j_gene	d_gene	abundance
CASGGRYGMSRLHF	TGTGCCAGCGGCGGACGTTATGGAATGTCCAGGCTCCACTTT	TRBV2	TRBJ1-6	NA	many
CASSPAGRYTDTQYF	TGTGCCAGCAGCCCAGCCGGCCGGTACACAGATACGCAGTATTTT	TRBV13	TRBJ2-3	NA	many
CASSLGPVDGIGSPLHF	TGTGCCAGCAGCTTAGGGCCCGTTGACGGGATCGGTTCACCCCTCCACTTT	TRBV7-2	TRBJ1-6	NA	NA
CASRELRDSPLHF	TGTGCCAGCAGGGAACTGAGGGATTCACCCCTCCACTTT	TRBV6-1	TRBJ1-6	NA	few
CASSPAGGYNEQFF	TGTGCCAGCAGTCCAGCGGGGGGGTACAATGAGCAGTTCTTC	TRBV27	TRBJ2-1	TRBD2	many
CASSESTVRVAQYF	TGTGCCAGCAGTGAGTCGACAGTCCGAGTGGCCCAGTACTTC	TRBV25-1	TRBJ2-5	NA	few
CASSLAWGSSYEQYF	TGCGCCAGCAGCTTGGCCTGGGGTTCCAGCTACGAGCAGTACTTC	TRBV5-1	TRBJ2-7	NA	few
CSVEHRLQNTEAFF	TGCAGCGTTGAACATCGCCTCCAGAACACTGAAGCTTTCTTT	TRBV29-1	TRBJ1-1	NA	NA
CAIKLGQDRYEQYF	TGTGCCATCAAGTTGGGACAGGATCGCTACGAGCAGTACTTC	TRBV10-3	TRBJ2-7	TRBD1	many
CASSYGSEQFF	TGTGCCAGCAGTTACGGTAGTGAGCAGTTCTTC	TRBV6-5	TRBJ2-1	NA	many
CASKTAVNTEAFF	TGTGCCAGCAAAACAGCGGTGAACACTGAAGCTTTCTTT	TRBV19	TRBJ1-1	NA	many
CASSRLQGAGDTQYF	TGTGCCAGCAGCCGCCTACAGGGGGCAGGAGATACGCAGTATTTT	TRBV7-9	TRBJ2-3	TRBD1	many
CASREQGLETEAFF	TGTGCCAGCAGGGAACAGGGTCTGGAGACTGAAGCTTTCTTT	TRBV6-1	TRBJ1-1	NA	many
CASSQDRWGANEQFF	TGCGCCAGCAGCCAAGACCGGTGGGGGGCTAATGAGCAGTTCTTC	TRBV4-3	TRBJ2-1	NA	NA
CASSLSPINEQFF	TGTGCCAGCAGTCTCTCACCCATCAATGAGCAGTTCTTC	TRBV27	TRBJ2-1	NA	many
CASSLRTPNTEAFF	TGTGCCAGCAGTTTAAGGACCCCGAACACTGAAGCTTTCTTT	TRBV27	TRBJ1-1	NA	many
CATSREYVRGRNYGYTF	TGTGCCACCAGCAGAGAGTATGTCAGGGGACGGAACTATGGCTACACCTTC	TRBV15	TRBJ1-2	NA	few
CASTQTSGGIYEQYF	TGTGCCAGCACCCAAACTAGCGGCGGGATCTACGAGCAGTACTTC	TRBV28	TRBJ2-7	TRBD2	many
CASSWDFATDTQYF	TGTGCCAGCAGTTGGGACTTCGCCACAGATACGCAGTATTTT	TRBV7-9	TRBJ2-3	NA	many
CAWSGRGGQPQHF	TGTGCCTGGAGTGGCAGAGGGGGACAGCCCCAGCATTTT	TRBV30	TRBJ1-5	NA	NA
CASSQSRQPQHF	TGTGCCAGCAGCCAATCACGGCAGCCCCAGCATTTT	TRBV16	TRBJ1-5	NA	many
CAISVSVGQNTEAFF	TGTGCCATCAGCGTAAGTGTCGGACAGAACACTGAAGCTTTCTTT	TRBV10-3	TRBJ1-1	NA	few